What follows describes a single TCR beta chain. Its antigen is currently not known. Base qualities were left out, and no much larger clone turns up one base away. This entry is derived from a study of blood T cell repertoires in COVID-19 (dated by TCRdb to between 2020 and 2021). About the full investigation: The collaborator samples originated in the United States, Italy and Spain and spanned the acute and convalescent phases of COVID-19. Where available, HLA class I and class II types were taken from metadata supplied by the sample provider and were not determined by assay-based typing. The dataset comprised deeply sampled blood TCRbeta repertoires from subjects exposed to, actively infected with, or recovered from COVID-19. Samples were obtained from the ongoing ImmuneRACE study (first 160 participants) and from over a thousand subjects provided by 6 global collaborators. A freely available public database, intended as a resource for researchers studying the immune response to SARS-CoV-2, is where the repertoires were released. The material from the prospective study consisted of cDNA or gDNA derived from T cells, B-cell-depleted T cells, or PBMCs. The sample metadata nearly always contained a de-identified subject ID, COVID-19 status, age in years and sex. Overall results and qualifications from the work: How much clinical and demographic metadata was included differed by source and by participant, and the metadata was provided uncurated.

Whole blood was collected in K2EDTA tubes by collaborating institutions according to the institutions' own protocols. For TCRbeta analysis, collaborators shipped samples in one of three forms: frozen whole blood, isolated PBMCs, or DNA extracted from either of those sample types. TCRbeta CDR3 regions were amplified from genomic DNA by means of the immunoSEQ Assay, a bias-controlled multiplex PCR. Regarding the original processing steps: Within the assay, amplification of reference gene primers was used to estimate how many nucleated cells each sample contained. Sequence reads were collapsed and filtered to measure the absolute abundance of every unique TCRbeta CDR3 rearrangement. For each sample, productive Simpson clonality was calculated by taking the square root of Simpson's diversity index across productive rearrangements. In TCRdb, the immuneACCESS table is reduced to in-frame sequences with V and J assigned. These tables do not hold every clone; where another copy was compared, an unresolved V gene accounts for under half, and the others remain unexplained. D and trimming come from the DNA, and the V and J calls and clone size come from that table. Recorded for this sample are a few hundred thousand clones; approximately 86% of them occurred a single time. The ten top clones hold roughly 3% of the sample.

The source of this sequence is a man in his sixties with acute or convalescent COVID-19. Sequenced input: peripheral blood.

The DNA sequence is as follows: TGTGCCAGTAGTTGGGACAGGGGACCCGGGGGCTACACCTTC. This yields the protein CASSWDRGPGGYTF. This chain joins TRBV19 to TRBJ1-2, with 10 bases matching TRBD1. CDR1 and CDR2 are drawn from the germline V gene (reference sequence): LNHDA, SQIVND. Ends trimmed: V by 5 bases, J by 8 bases; bases unmatched to a gene: 8. Inclusive of the bounding cysteine and phenylalanine, the CDR3 is 14 residues long. Kept here is only the CDR3 DNA, which spans 42 bases and is read in frame from base 1.